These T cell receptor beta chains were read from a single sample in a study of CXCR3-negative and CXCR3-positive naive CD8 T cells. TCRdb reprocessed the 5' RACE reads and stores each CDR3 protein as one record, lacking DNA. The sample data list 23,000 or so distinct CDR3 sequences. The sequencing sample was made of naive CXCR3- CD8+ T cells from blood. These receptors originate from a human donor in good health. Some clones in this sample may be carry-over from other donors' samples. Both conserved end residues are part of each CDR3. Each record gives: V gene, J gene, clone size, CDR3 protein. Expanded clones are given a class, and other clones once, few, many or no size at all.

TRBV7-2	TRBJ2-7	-	CASSFGPYEQYF
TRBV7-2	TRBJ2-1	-	CASSLGESSYNEQFF
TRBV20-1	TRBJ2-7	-	CSAAGTGMVYEQYF
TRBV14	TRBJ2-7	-	CASSSGRSYEQYF
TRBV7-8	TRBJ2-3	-	CASSFIAGASTDTQYF
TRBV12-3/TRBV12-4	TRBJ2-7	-	CASSHSHSLYEQYF
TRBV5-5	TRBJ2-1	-	CASSFFTSGDNEQFF
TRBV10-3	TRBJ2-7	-	CAISESTPRQGIYEQYF
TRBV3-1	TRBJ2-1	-	CASIQTRGGSGNEQFF
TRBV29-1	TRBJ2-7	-	CSVASGAGGPHEQYF
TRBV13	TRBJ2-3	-	CASSFRGDTQYF
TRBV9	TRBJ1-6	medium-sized	CASSDETGSSPLHF
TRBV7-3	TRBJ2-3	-	CASSPAGQDTQYF
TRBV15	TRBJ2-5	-	CATSSPKTYSGGPYQETQYF
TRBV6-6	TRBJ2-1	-	CASSYGLDYYNEQFF
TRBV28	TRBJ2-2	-	CASSLRSGLAGVERELFF
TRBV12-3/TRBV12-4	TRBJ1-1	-	CASSFGGHTEAFF
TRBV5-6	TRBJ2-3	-	CASSLRTSGGVTDTQYF
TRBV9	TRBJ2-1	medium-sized	CASSDGRGGYNEQFF
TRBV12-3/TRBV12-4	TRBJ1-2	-	CASSPILRGGGYTF
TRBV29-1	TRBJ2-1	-	CSANLLAPLSNEQFF
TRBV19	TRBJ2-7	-	CASGYKDRGYEQYF
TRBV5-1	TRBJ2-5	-	CASSLGWDRGAQETQYF
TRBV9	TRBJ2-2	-	CASSVAGANTGELFF
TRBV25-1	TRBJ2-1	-	CASSEPGRHNEQFF
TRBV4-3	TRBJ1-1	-	CASSQAGGFFAEAFF
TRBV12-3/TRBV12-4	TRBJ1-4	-	CASNDGATNEKLFF
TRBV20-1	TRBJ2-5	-	CSARDLEGWQMGTQYF
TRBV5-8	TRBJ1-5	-	CASSSDREFQPQHF
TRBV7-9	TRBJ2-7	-	CASSWSPEDEQYF
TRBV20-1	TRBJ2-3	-	CSAPLLAQPTDTQYF
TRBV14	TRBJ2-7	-	CASSGTGSYEQYF
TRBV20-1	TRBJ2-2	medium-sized	CSARDLASEGGGDTGELFF
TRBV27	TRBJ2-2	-	CASTAGTGELFF
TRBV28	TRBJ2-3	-	CASSSMGQAERTDTQYF
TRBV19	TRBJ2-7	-	CASSIGNREQYF
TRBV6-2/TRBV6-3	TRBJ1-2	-	CASRLDRDRRTGDYGYTF
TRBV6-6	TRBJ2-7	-	CASSLGPVYEQYF
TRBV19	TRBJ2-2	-	CATTNTGELFF
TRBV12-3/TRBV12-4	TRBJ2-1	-	CASSLIVTSPNNEQFF
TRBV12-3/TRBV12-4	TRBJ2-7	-	CASTMGPSSYEQYF
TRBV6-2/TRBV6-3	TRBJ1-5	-	CASSYSATTDSNQPQHF
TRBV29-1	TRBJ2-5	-	CSVERVGETQYF
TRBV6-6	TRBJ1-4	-	CASTHRSGGPNEKLFF
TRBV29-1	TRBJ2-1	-	CSVVLLSGEQFF
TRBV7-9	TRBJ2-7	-	CASSLSWDRSYEQYF
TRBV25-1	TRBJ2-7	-	CASSEYAPPQGSSYEQYF
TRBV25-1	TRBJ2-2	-	CASSEGRRNTGELFF
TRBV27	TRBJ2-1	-	CASSLAGYNEQFF
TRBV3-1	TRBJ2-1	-	CASSLTGTGYNEQFF
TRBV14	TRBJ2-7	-	CASSQVGDEQYF
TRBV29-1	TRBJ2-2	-	CSVEGEDRDTGELFF
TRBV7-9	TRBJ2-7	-	CASSLAMGQISSYEQYF
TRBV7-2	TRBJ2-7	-	CASAWDRGGYEQYF
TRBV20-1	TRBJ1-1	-	CSARDEKRTTEAFF